This T cell receptor (beta chain) was recorded in a study of blood T cells in healthy people across ages. Study as a whole: Every two T cells gave about one barcoded beta molecule via template switching.

Trimming took 0 bases from V and 5 from J; bases not matched to a gene: 5. In germline, CDR1 is SGHRS, CDR2 YFSETQ. The CDR3 is made up of 15 amino acids. A sample-barcoded 5' primer and a J-beta primer mix were used in a second PCR of about 6 to 11 cycles. TCRdb reprocessed the 5' RACE reads with MiXCR, giving one entry per CDR3 protein. This table has about 770,000 distinct CDR3 sequences, under 45% appearing once. Study outcomes and limitations: When set beside aged donors, long-lived donors presented more naive CD4+ cells and higher diversity.

They isolated at least 6.5 million PBMCs from each sample. The authors extracted at least 5 micrograms of total RNA per sample. This clonotype appeared a few times. The antigen remains unidentified. Material for sequencing was blood. The TCR comes from a man aged 55 to 70 in good health. V and J are TRBV5-1 and TRBJ2-5; 9 positions match TRBD2. The CDR3 coding sequence is TGCGCCAGCAGCTTGGGGACTAGCGTTTCGGAGACCCAGTACTTC. Protein: CASSLGTSVSETQYF.